The sequence of this TCR beta chain was determined in a study of cytomegalovirus exposure and HLA in healthy donors. Whole-study findings and limits: DRB1 showed the most TCR associations and HLA-C the fewest in a later analysis, as rates varied by HLA locus. Cytomegalovirus-associated status was assigned to about 160 TCR beta chains.

The PCR contained 60 Vbeta and 13 Jbeta primers. TCRdb keeps only in-frame clones here, not all; method: immunoSEQ multiplex PCR. The table includes 150,000 to 200,000 clones, less than 80% detected once. A word on this clone: The antigen is not known.

There are 12 residues in the CDR3. V lost 5 bases and J 7 bases, leaving 11 bases between the germline ends. Germline-derived CDR1 and CDR2 are SGHTA and FQGNSA. The sequenced material came from PBMCs. This clonotype originated in a woman aged 30 to 39 in good health and CMV-seropositive. This chain links TRBV7-2 with TRBJ2-5, with D unclear. The CDR3 loop is CASSQATGTQYF. Written as DNA, the CDR3 is TGTGCCAGCAGCCAGGCCACCGGGACCCAGTACTTC.